A single sample is the source of the 17 T cell receptor beta chains below, sequenced in a study of T-cell reconstitution after alpha-beta-depleted transplantation in children. The library targeted TCRbeta and was prepared with unique molecular identifiers. In TCRdb, the PCR reads were re-called with MiXCR into one record per CDR3 protein. The sample lists 670,000 or so distinct CDR3 sequences; around 13% were seen once. Here the sequenced sample was PBMCs, taken before TCRalphabeta/CD19-depleted stem cell transplant. The receptors derive from a girl aged 2-10 years with congenital amegakaryocytic thrombocytopenia, due to receive a stem cell transplant.

This clonotype was picked up many times. The CDR3, as DNA: TGTGCCAGCAGTTTTGGGGGGGGGTTGGCCGAGCAGTACTTC. Translating it yields CASSFGGGLAEQYF. The chain is built from TRBV28 and TRBJ2-7, with 7 bases that match TRBD2. Germline trimming cut 3 bases from V and 6 bases from J; bases unmatched to any gene: 8. This CDR3 has 14 amino acids. The V gene's germline CDR1 is MDHEN and CDR2 SYDVKM.

The chain joins TRBV12-3 or TRBV12-4 to TRBJ1-3, with D perhaps TRBD1 (5 bases). The CDR3 length is 17 residues. V dropped 7 bases and J dropped 4 bases, with 23 bases sitting between them. In nucleotides, the CDR3 is TGTGCCAGCACCCCCTTCTCTAGTGGGGCGTTCGGAAACACCATATATTTT. Protein: CASTPFSSGAFGNTIYF.

Only a few counts were recorded for this clonotype. The genes are TRBV20-1 and TRBJ2-1; D gene unclear. Germline V CDR1 and CDR2: DFQATT, SNEGSKA (reference sequence). Trimming took 6 bases from V and 7 from J, leaving 13 bases between them. The CDR3 totals 12 residues. CDR3 DNA sequence: TGCAGTGCAACGTGGAATGAGAATGAGCAGTTCTTC. Protein: CSATWNENEQFF.

Notes on this clonotype: One base away lies a much larger clone, so this may be a sequencing read error. The J gene is TRBJ2-1, the V gene TRBV7-3; 10 positions agree with TRBD2. The CDR3 consists of 15 residues. From germline, CDR1 is SGHTA and CDR2 FQGTGA. CDR3 amino acids: CASSLLAGEVGEQLF. The CDR3 coding sequence is TGTGCCAGCAGCCTGCTAGCGGGAGAGGTTGGTGAGCAGCTCTTC.

V is TRBV28 and J is TRBJ2-5; D could derive from TRBD1 or TRBD2 (5 bases each). Between the trimmed V and J ends, which lost 3 bases and 5 bases, there was a span of 19 bases. The CDR3 totals 16 residues. The germline gives CDR1 MDHEN, CDR2 SYDVKM. The CDR3 nucleotides read TGTGCCAGCAGTTTGGGGCTAGCACCGTTGGGGGAGACCCAGTACTTC. As protein: CASSLGLAPLGETQYF. The full variable domain, in which reference TRBV28 and TRBJ2-5 provide the parts outside the CDR3, is DVKVTQSSRYLVKRTGEKVFLECVQDMDHENMFWYRQDPGLGLRLIYFSYDVKMKEKGDIPEGYSVSREKKERFSLILESASTNQTSMYLCASSLGLAPLGETQYFGPGTRLLVL.

This clonotype was found a few times. V and J are TRBV3-1 and TRBJ2-5; 8 bases align to TRBD2. The CDR3 runs to 17 residues. Germline CDR1 LGHDT, CDR2 YNNKEL (reference sequence). V trimming: 6 bases; J trimming: 2 bases; junction bases outside the gene matches: 14. CDR3 sequence: CASRGPRAGVYQETQYF. The CDR3, as DNA: TGTGCCAGCAGAGGCCCGAGAGCGGGAGTTTATCAAGAGACCCAGTACTTC.

This clonotype was seen a few times. The chain couples TRBV11-2 to TRBJ2-1; no firm D call. CDR3 length: 12 residues. The germline V and J ends were trimmed by 7 bases and 7 bases, with 11 bases remaining between them. Germline CDR1 reads SGHAT; CDR2 reads FQNNGV. CDR3 coding DNA: TGTGCCAGCACCCACATGAGAAATGAGCAGTTCTTC. This encodes CASTHMRNEQFF.

This clonotype has a count of ten or more. CDR3 sequence reads: CASSYEGGEQNIQYF. Here the CDR3 DNA reads TGTGCCAGCAGTTACGAGGGAGGGGAGCAAAACATTCAGTACTTC. The chain carries TRBV6-5 and TRBJ2-4; 7 bases line up with TRBD2. V dropped 2 bases and J dropped 5; count of bases not matched to a gene: 6. Germline CDR1 is MNHEY and CDR2 is SVGAGI. The CDR3 has 15 residues.

There are a few counts of this clonotype. Just one base apart from a much larger clone, this may be a read error. The J gene is TRBJ2-3, the V gene TRBV7-7; tentative D call: TRBD2 (5 bases). The CDR3 spans 14 residues. The germline V and J ends were trimmed by 2 bases and 1 base, with 7 bases remaining between them. Germline V lookup: CDR1 SSHAT, CDR2 FNYEAQ (reference sequence). CDR3 DNA: TGTGCCAGCAGCTTATTGCGGGGCACAGATACGCAGTATTTT. Translation: CASSLLRGTDTQYF.

This clonotype was recorded many times. This chain links TRBV5-1 with TRBJ2-7; 11 nucleotides align to TRBD2. The CDR3 contains 16 residues. Germline lookup yields CDR1 SGHRS and CDR2 YFSETQ. Trimming removed 0 bases from V and 2 bases from J; junction bases left unmatched: 4. The CDR3 is CASSLEGTSGAYEQYF. The CDR3 DNA sequence: TGCGCCAGCAGCTTGGAAGGGACTAGCGGCGCCTACGAGCAGTACTTC.

The CDR3 nucleotides are TGTGCCTGGGGGGGAACAGTGATCTACGAGCAGTACTTC. Translated: CAWGGTVIYEQYF. The chain joins TRBV30 to TRBJ2-7; D could derive from TRBD1 or TRBD2 (5 bases each). The CDR3 is 13 amino acids. The germline V gene has CDR1 GTSNPN and CDR2 SVGIG (reference sequence). The V end lost 5 bases, the J end lost 3 bases, and 14 bases lay between the germline ends.

This clonotype was recorded at least ten times. CDR3 amino acids: CSAVEAAGELFF. The DNA of the CDR3 is TGCAGCGCCGTGGAGGCGGCCGGGGAGCTGTTTTTT. V usage is TRBV29-1 and J usage is TRBJ2-2; D might be TRBD2 (5 bases). V lost 7 bases and J lost 6, with 12 bases in between. CDR1 and CDR2 from the germline V gene are SQVTM and ANQGSEA. CDR3 size: 12 residues.

This clonotype was seen at least ten times. The V gene is TRBV7-2, the J gene TRBJ2-7; D not resolved. CDR3 length equals 17 residues. In germline, CDR1 is SGHTA, CDR2 FQGNSA. V gave up 0 bases and J gave up 3 bases, with 18 bases separating them. Written as DNA, the CDR3 is TGTGCCAGCAGCTTAGCGCTGGCTGACATGTGGGACTACGAGCAGTACTTC. This encodes CASSLALADMWDYEQYF.

The V call is TRBV12-5, the J call TRBJ2-1; perhaps TRBD2 as D (6 bases). The V gene lost 11 bases and the J gene lost 7 bases, with 21 bases spanning the gap. The germline gives CDR1 LGHNT, CDR2 FRNRAP. The CDR3 has 14 amino acids. The CDR3 coding sequence is TGTGCTGTGGCGGGGCCAGAGGTAGGGAATGAGCAGTTCTTC. Protein product: CAVAGPEVGNEQFF.

The sample holds a few counts of this clonotype. The V and J genes are TRBV6-1 and TRBJ1-1; no definite D call. Germline V gives CDR1 MNHNS, CDR2 SASEGT. V was clipped by 3 bases and J by 7 bases, with 9 bases between them. The CDR3 spans 12 residues. The CDR3, as DNA: TGTGCCAGCAGTGAGATGTGGGGTGAAGCTTTCTTT. Amino acids: CASSEMWGEAFF.

The CDR3 protein is CASSPDRDRPDTQYF. The CDR3, as DNA: TGTGCCAGTAGTCCTGACAGGGATCGTCCAGATACGCAGTATTTT. The rearrangement uses TRBV19 and TRBJ2-3; 7 bases are shared with TRBD1. Germline V CDR1 and CDR2: LNHDA, SQIVND (reference sequence). The CDR3 is 15 residues long. After removal of 5 bases from V and 4 bases from J, the junction contained 9 bases not matched to a gene.

This clonotype was detected a few times. The rearrangement joins TRBV7-8 to TRBJ2-3, with TRBD2 matching 7 bases. V lost 5 bases and J lost 2; bases outside the gene matches: 7. Per germline, CDR1 SGHVS and CDR2 FQNEAQ. The CDR3 sequence is 15 residues long. CDR3 sequence reads: CASSQAGTLTDTQYF. The CDR3 bases are TGTGCCAGCAGCCAAGCGGGGACGCTCACAGATACGCAGTATTTT.